Listed below are T cell receptor beta chains from one sample, sequenced in a study of T-cell reconstitution after alpha-beta-depleted transplantation in children. TCRdb passed the PCR reads through MiXCR, listing each CDR3 protein once. The sample lists approximately 350,000 distinct CDR3 sequences; 15% to 20% were seen once. Sequencing used PBMCs, mostly from graft donor cells, obtained 360 days after TCRalphabeta/CD19-depleted stem cell transplant. Receptors were obtained from a male patient aged 2 to 9 who had a stem cell transplant for acute lymphoblastic leukemia, so the T cells may come from the graft donor. CDR3s include the opening cysteine and the closing phenylalanine or tryptophan. The order of the fields is clone size, V gene, D gene, J gene, CDR3 DNA, CDR3 protein. D genes are given only for firm matches. The listing skips clone size in some rows; elsewhere it reads once, few, many or a size class.

clone_size: few
v_call: TRBV6-5
d_call: -
j_call: TRBJ2-5
cdr3_nt: TGTGCCAGCAGTTACTCGACCCTGGTGACGGTTGAGACCCAGTACTTC
cdr3_aa: CASSYSTLVTVETQYF

clone_size: -
v_call: TRBV4-1
d_call: TRBD1
j_call: TRBJ2-3
cdr3_nt: TGCGCCAGCAGCCAAGTGACCTTTTGGGACAGGGGTCGGTCTAGCACAGATACGCAGTATTTT
cdr3_aa: CASSQVTFWDRGRSSTDTQYF

clone_size: few
v_call: TRBV12-3/TRBV12-4
d_call: -
j_call: TRBJ2-3
cdr3_nt: TGTGCCAGCAGCCACGGGATCCGGGCCATAGGGCCAGATACGCAGTATTTT
cdr3_aa: CASSHGIRAIGPDTQYF

clone_size: -
v_call: TRBV7-2
d_call: TRBD2
j_call: TRBJ2-1
cdr3_nt: TGTGCCAGCAGTCCTATGGCGGGGGATTACAATGAGCAGTTCTTC
cdr3_aa: CASSPMAGDYNEQFF

clone_size: -
v_call: TRBV18
d_call: -
j_call: TRBJ2-1
cdr3_nt: TGTGCCAGCTCACCGGTCCAGGGAAAGCACTACGGGACACCTTACAATGAGCAGTTCTTC
cdr3_aa: CASSPVQGKHYGTPYNEQFF

clone_size: few
v_call: TRBV12-3/TRBV12-4
d_call: -
j_call: TRBJ2-3
cdr3_nt: TGTGCCAGCACTGACTGGCCCCTGACCAGCACAGATACGCAGTATTTT
cdr3_aa: CASTDWPLTSTDTQYF

clone_size: few
v_call: TRBV28
d_call: TRBD2
j_call: TRBJ2-4
cdr3_nt: TGTGCCAGCAGTTTACTTGGACTAGCGGGAGGGGGTGGGGACATTCAGTACTTC
cdr3_aa: CASSLLGLAGGGGDIQYF

clone_size: -
v_call: TRBV6-2/TRBV6-3
d_call: TRBD1
j_call: TRBJ1-2
cdr3_nt: TGTGCCAGCACCAACTACCGGACAGGGGGAGGCTACACCTTC
cdr3_aa: CASTNYRTGGGYTF

clone_size: few
v_call: TRBV19
d_call: -
j_call: TRBJ2-1
cdr3_nt: TGTGCCAGTAAGAGTCATTCGGGGAATCTTTACAGCAATGAGCAGTTCTTC
cdr3_aa: CASKSHSGNLYSNEQFF

clone_size: -
v_call: TRBV4-2
d_call: -
j_call: TRBJ2-5
cdr3_nt: TGTGCCAGCAGCCAAGCAGGGGGGGTGGAAGAGACCCAGTACTTC
cdr3_aa: CASSQAGGVEETQYF

clone_size: many
v_call: TRBV24-1
d_call: -
j_call: TRBJ2-3
cdr3_nt: TGTGCCACCAGTGATTCCCTCGGGACGGTCGCGCAGTATTTT
cdr3_aa: CATSDSLGTVAQYF

clone_size: -
v_call: TRBV5-1
d_call: -
j_call: TRBJ2-1
cdr3_nt: TGCGCCAGCAGCTTGGAACAGCCCCACAATGAGCAGTTCTTC
cdr3_aa: CASSLEQPHNEQFF

clone_size: few
v_call: TRBV30
d_call: -
j_call: TRBJ2-1
cdr3_nt: TGTGCCTGGAGTGGCCCCGAGAATAGGGGGCAGTTCTTC
cdr3_aa: CAWSGPENRGQFF

clone_size: -
v_call: TRBV18
d_call: -
j_call: TRBJ2-2
cdr3_nt: TGTGCCAGCTCGACCAGGACAAAGAACACCGGGGAGCTGTTTTTT
cdr3_aa: CASSTRTKNTGELFF

clone_size: -
v_call: TRBV9
d_call: -
j_call: TRBJ2-1
cdr3_nt: TGTGCCAGCAGCACCCGACTAGGGCCCTACAATGAGCAGTTCTTC
cdr3_aa: CASSTRLGPYNEQFF

clone_size: few
v_call: TRBV29-1
d_call: TRBD1
j_call: TRBJ2-7
cdr3_nt: TGCAGCGTTGGAGGGGACAGGGGTATCGAGCAGTACTTC
cdr3_aa: CSVGGDRGIEQYF

clone_size: few
v_call: TRBV7-8
d_call: -
j_call: TRBJ2-2
cdr3_nt: TGTGCCAGCAGCCGGGCGTCGAACACCGGGGAGCTGTTTTTT
cdr3_aa: CASSRASNTGELFF

clone_size: few
v_call: TRBV4-1
d_call: TRBD2
j_call: TRBJ2-5
cdr3_nt: TGCGCCAGCAGCCAAGAAGCAGGGGGGCTAGCGGGAGCTTGGGAGACCCAGTACTTC
cdr3_aa: CASSQEAGGLAGAWETQYF

clone_size: few
v_call: TRBV28
d_call: -
j_call: TRBJ2-2
cdr3_nt: TGTGCCAGCAGGTTTGGCGGGGAGCTGTTTTTT
cdr3_aa: CASRFGGELFF

clone_size: few
v_call: TRBV29-1
d_call: -
j_call: TRBJ1-1
cdr3_nt: TGCAGCTTTACCCTTGGAGGCCGGAACACTGAAGCTTTCTTT
cdr3_aa: CSFTLGGRNTEAFF

clone_size: few
v_call: TRBV19
d_call: -
j_call: TRBJ2-3
cdr3_nt: TGTGCCAGTAGTATATGGGCAGGGGCAGATACGCAGTATTTT
cdr3_aa: CASSIWAGADTQYF

clone_size: many
v_call: TRBV11-1
d_call: -
j_call: TRBJ2-1
cdr3_nt: TGTGCCAGCAGCTTAAGACCGCTCGACTGGGGTTCCTACAATGAGCAGTTCTTC
cdr3_aa: CASSLRPLDWGSYNEQFF

clone_size: few
v_call: TRBV28
d_call: TRBD2
j_call: TRBJ2-1
cdr3_nt: TGTGCCAGCAGTTTCAGGGCGGGGGGCGAGGAGCAGTTCTTC
cdr3_aa: CASSFRAGGEEQFF

clone_size: -
v_call: TRBV7-2
d_call: TRBD1
j_call: TRBJ2-4
cdr3_nt: TGTGCCAGCAGCTTATGGGCAAACCGGGACAGGGGATGGGAAAATGCCAAAAACATTCAGTACTTC
cdr3_aa: CASSLWANRDRGWENAKNIQYF

clone_size: once
v_call: TRBV6-1
d_call: TRBD2
j_call: TRBJ2-7
cdr3_nt: TGTGCCAGCAGCCCCAAGGGGAGAGCGGGAGGAGGGTACGATCAGTACTTC
cdr3_aa: CASSPKGRAGGGYDQYF